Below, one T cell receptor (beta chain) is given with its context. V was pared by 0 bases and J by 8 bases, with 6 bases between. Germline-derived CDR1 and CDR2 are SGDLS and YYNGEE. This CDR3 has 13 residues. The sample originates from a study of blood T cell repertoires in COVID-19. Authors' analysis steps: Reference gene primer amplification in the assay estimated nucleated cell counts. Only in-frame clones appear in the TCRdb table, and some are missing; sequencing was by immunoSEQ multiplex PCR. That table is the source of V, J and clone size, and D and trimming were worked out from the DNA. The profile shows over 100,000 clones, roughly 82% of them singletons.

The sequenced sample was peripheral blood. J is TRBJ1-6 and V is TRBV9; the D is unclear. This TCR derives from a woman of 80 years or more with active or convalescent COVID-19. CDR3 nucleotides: TGTGCCAGCAGCGTAGGGACTTATTCACCCCTCCACTTT. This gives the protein CASSVGTYSPLHF.